These 14 T cell receptor beta chains were all obtained from the same sample, sequenced in a study of blood T cell repertoires in COVID-19. Some clones are missing from TCRdb's copy, which holds only in-frame ones; the method was immunoSEQ multiplex PCR. In the table there are roughly 180,000 clones, roughly three quarters of which are singletons. The sample taken for sequencing was peripheral blood. The receptors come from a woman aged 45 to 65 with active or convalescent COVID-19.

V is TRBV28 and J is TRBJ1-1, with D maybe TRBD1 (5 bases). V was clipped by 4 bases and J by 11 bases, with 17 bases between them. The V gene's germline CDR1 is MDHEN and CDR2 SYDVKM. This CDR3 is built from 13 residues. This chain's CDR3 is CASSSDVQGRAFF. The CDR3 DNA follows: TGTGCCAGCAGTTCGGACGTCCAGGGAAGGGCTTTCTTT.

This clone is a singleton in its sample. The rearrangement joins TRBV29-1 to TRBJ1-2, with 9 positions matching TRBD1. The CDR3 covers 13 residues. Germline assignment: CDR1 SQVTM and CDR2 ANQGSEA. Unmatched junction bases numbered 5, after V lost 0 bases and J lost 9 bases. CDR3 DNA sequence: TGCAGCGTTGAAGAGGGACAGGGAGGTTGCTACACCTTC. Residues: CSVEEGQGGCYTF. Full variable domain (missing parts from reference TRBV29-1 and TRBJ1-2): SAVISQKPSRDICQRGTSLTIQCQVDSQVTMMFWYRQQPGQSLTLIATANQGSEATYESGFVIDKFPISRPNLTFSTLTVSNMSPEDSSIYLCSVEEGQGGCYTFGSGTRLTVV.

This chain links TRBV6-5 with TRBJ1-1; no clear D. Germline V CDR1 and CDR2: MNHEY, SVGAGI. Deletions cut 11 bases from V and 7 bases from J, with 14 bases between. There are 11 residues in the CDR3. CDR3 DNA: TGTGCCGTGGCAGGCCCCATTGAAGCTTTCTTT. This translates into CAVAGPIEAFF.

The chain links TRBV29-1 to TRBJ1-2, with TRBD1 as a possible D gene (6 bases). CDR1 is SQVTM and CDR2 is ANQGSEA in the germline V gene. V was clipped by 4 bases and J by 3 bases, with 18 bases between them. The CDR3 is 15 amino acids. The CDR3 region has the DNA TGCAGCGTTGGGGGCAGGGGCGCGTTGGACTATGGCTACACCTTC. Residues: CSVGGRGALDYGYTF.

This chain joins TRBV2 and TRBJ1-1, with TRBD1 matching over 7 bases. Trimming removed 6 bases from V and 1 base from J; junction bases left unmatched: 11. CDR1 is SNHLY, CDR2 FYNNEI, per germline. This CDR3 contains 16 residues. This CDR3 reads CASSSSGGGRNTEAFF. CDR3 DNA sequence: TGTGCCAGCAGCTCAAGCGGAGGGGGCCGGAACACTGAAGCTTTCTTT.

This chain links TRBV28 with TRBJ2-2; D is unresolved. Trimming stripped 7 bases from V and 2 bases from J, with 8 bases between. Germline V gene lookup returns CDR1 MDHEN and CDR2 SYDVKM. This CDR3 is built from 13 residues. The CDR3 here is CASNMPNTGELFF. Here the CDR3 DNA reads TGTGCCAGCAACATGCCAAACACCGGGGAGCTGTTTTTT.

Only a few counts were recorded for this clone. The chain joins TRBV7-2 to TRBJ2-2, with 7 bases aligning to TRBD2. The CDR3 runs to 15 residues. The V gene's germline CDR1 is SGHTA and CDR2 FQGNSA. Trimming at V came to 2 bases and at J to 4 bases, leaving 4 bases not matched to a gene. The CDR3 DNA is TGTGCCAGCAGCTTAAGGCGGGGGAGCACCGGGGAGCTGTTTTTT. Its translation: CASSLRRGSTGELFF.

The CDR3 here is CASSTTSGETQYF. The CDR3 nucleotides read TGTGCCAGCAGCACGACTAGCGGGGAGACCCAGTACTTC. The V call is TRBV7-9, the J call TRBJ2-5; 10 bases fit TRBD2. V was pared by 5 bases and J by 5 bases, with 2 bases of the junction left unmatched. Germline V lookup: CDR1 SEHNR, CDR2 FQNEAQ (reference sequence). This CDR3 has 13 amino acids. The full variable domain, in which reference TRBV7-9 and TRBJ2-5 provide the parts outside the CDR3, is DTGVSQNPRHKITKRGQNVTFRCDPISEHNRLYWYRQTLGQGPEFLTYFQNEAQLEKSRLLSDRFSAERPKGSFSTLEIQRTEQGDSAMYLCASSTTSGETQYFGPGTRLLVL.

The rearrangement uses TRBV14 and TRBJ2-1; D call uncertain. The V end lost 4 bases, the J end lost 4 bases, and 11 bases lay between the germline ends. Germline-derived CDR1 and CDR2 are SGHDN and FVKESK. The CDR3 covers 14 residues. CDR3 bases: TGTGCCAGCAGCCTAATCGCAGATTACAATGAGCAGTTCTTC. The encoded protein is CASSLIADYNEQFF.

This sequence joins TRBV18 and TRBJ2-6; the D is unclear. The V gene lost 3 bases and the J gene lost 0 bases, with 6 bases spanning the gap. Germline CDR1 is KGHSH and CDR2 is LQKENI. The CDR3 consists of 15 residues. CDR3 in amino acids: CASSPLNSGANVLTF. The CDR3 DNA sequence: TGTGCCAGCTCACCCTTAAACTCTGGGGCCAACGTCCTGACTTTC.

The rearrangement uses TRBV7-2 and TRBJ2-3; weak D call: TRBD2 (6 bases). CDR1 and CDR2 from the germline V gene are SGHTA and FQGNSA. CDR3 size: 15 residues. V shed 2 bases and J shed 5 bases, with 14 bases lying between them. The DNA of the CDR3 is TGTGCCAGCAGCTTAAATCTGGAGGGCCGAGATACGCAGTATTTT. Residues: CASSLNLEGRDTQYF.

The J gene is TRBJ1-6, the V gene TRBV7-2; maybe TRBD1 (6 bases). Trimming left V 5 bases short and J 6 bases short, with 8 bases between. The CDR3 has 13 amino acids. The V gene's germline CDR1 is SGHTA and CDR2 FQGNSA. CDR3 nucleotides: TGTGCCAGCAGCGGACAGTTTAATTCACCCCTCCACTTT. It codes for CASSGQFNSPLHF.

This chain joins TRBV7-2 and TRBJ2-3, with D possibly matching TRBD1 (6 bases). Trimming removed 5 bases at V and 5 bases at J, with 20 bases between. Germline V gene lookup returns CDR1 SGHTA and CDR2 FQGNSA. The CDR3 consists of 16 residues. The CDR3: CASSEMIPLQGDTQYF. In nucleotides, the CDR3 is TGTGCCAGCAGCGAAATGATCCCTTTACAGGGAGATACGCAGTATTTT.

The rearrangement links TRBV2 to TRBJ2-5; 8 bases map to TRBD1. V dropped 5 bases and J dropped 4; count of bases not matched to a gene: 9. The germline CDR1 and CDR2 sequences are SNHLY and FYNNEI. The CDR3 covers 15 residues. The CDR3 DNA reads as TGTGCCAGCAGTCGAGGACAGGGCGTCCGAGAGACCCAGTACTTC. Translating it yields CASSRGQGVRETQYF. Together with reference TRBV2 and TRBJ2-5, the CDR3 gives the full variable domain: EPEVTQTPSHQVTQMGQEVILRCVPISNHLYFYWYRQILGQKVEFLVSFYNNEISEKSEIFDDQFSVERPDGSNFTLKIRSTKLEDSAMYFCASSRGQGVRETQYFGPGTRLLVL.